This TCR beta chain was sequenced for a study of control samples from healthy donors and cancer patients. The germline V gene has CDR1 MNHEY and CDR2 SVGAGI. Trimming took 6 bases from V and 8 from J; bases not matched to a gene: 16. CDR3 length: 15 residues. Only in-frame clones appear in the TCRdb table, and some are missing; sequencing was by immunoSEQ multiplex PCR. This sample has about 89,000 clones; roughly 86% occur once, and the top ten carry roughly 21%. This chain links TRBV6-5 with TRBJ2-7; 7 nucleotides match TRBD1. The specimen sequenced was blood. The TCR was taken from a man under 40 in good health. CDR3 sequence reads: CASSNWAGTAGQQYV. For the CDR3, the DNA is TGTGCCAGCAGCAACTGGGCTGGGACAGCAGGACAGCAGTACGTC.